Listed below are T cell receptor beta chains from one sample, sequenced in a study of T cells in lung cancer brain metastases. This table comes from immunoSEQ multiplex PCR, and its TCRdb copy is limited to in-frame clones, with some not included. The table includes about 7,000 clones, about nine tenths detected once. Specimen: tumor tissue from the primary lung tumor. The receptors shown here come from a man aged 50 to 60 with non-small cell lung cancer. CDR3s include the opening cysteine and the closing phenylalanine or tryptophan.

V	length	J	CDR3
TRBV9	15	TRBJ2-7	CASSVEAAGHYEQYF
TRBV5-1	13	TRBJ2-7	CASSLAAGYEQYF
TRBV18	14	TRBJ1-2	CASSLQASGYGYTF
TRBV19	12	TRBJ2-3	CASTSDTDTQYF
TRBV7-3	17	TRBJ2-3	CASSLTGLAGGTDTQYF
TRBV5-1	15	TRBJ1-2	CASSLEIQGSYGYTF
TRBV30	13	TRBJ2-5	CTWNPSGEETQYF
TRBV4-2	15	TRBJ1-5	CASSPTPYSNQPQHF
TRBV30	17	TRBJ2-5	CAWSVPLLTSGEETQYF
TRBV11-2	16	TRBJ2-7	CASSLFEGAVGYEQYF
TRBV7-9	16	TRBJ1-6	CASSSDRTGGGSPLHF
TRBV2	14	TRBJ1-5	CTSTRLNSNQPQHF
TRBV9	13	TRBJ1-1	CASRPDLNTEAFF
TRBV6-4	16	TRBJ2-7	CASTGTGTSLSYEQYF
TRBV29-1	11	TRBJ1-1	CSVGGDRDPFF
TRBV19	17	TRBJ2-7	CASSMGVDRGRLHEQYF
TRBV2	13	TRBJ2-5	CASSARQQETQYF
TRBV5-1	12	TRBJ1-2	CASSLFGGGYTF
TRBV11-3	15	TRBJ2-6	CASSRGGTGANVLTF
TRBV6-5	13	TRBJ1-2	CASSYSASYGYTF
TRBV7-2	14	TRBJ2-7	CASSLQGQTYEQYF